The 14 T cell receptor beta chains reported below all come from one sample, sequenced in a study of T cell responses to AZD1222 COVID-19 vaccine. TCRdb's copy holds only in-frame clones and misses some; the assay was immunoSEQ multiplex PCR. Counted here are 90,000 to 150,000 clones, 80% to 90% occurring once; the ten biggest clones make up roughly 9.1%. Sequencing used peripheral blood, obtained on day 0 of AZD1222 vaccination. Receptors were obtained from an adult in good health.

The chain links TRBV30 to TRBJ2-7, with D unresolved. Germline assignment: CDR1 GTSNPN and CDR2 SVGIG (reference sequence). Trimming left V 3 bases short and J 2 bases short, with 8 bases between. The CDR3 has 12 residues. CDR3 region: CAWSSGTYEQYF. The CDR3 DNA sequence: TGTGCCTGGAGCTCAGGAACCTACGAGCAGTACTTC.

This rearrangement joins TRBV5-1 to TRBJ2-5; TRBD2 matches 9 bases. The V and J ends lost 2 bases and 4 bases, in that order; junction bases with no gene match: 6. Germline V CDR1 and CDR2: SGHRS, YFSETQ. The CDR3 consists of 15 residues. The CDR3 protein is CASSFAGGSGETQYF. The CDR3 DNA is TGCGCCAGCAGCTTCGCGGGGGGGTCCGGAGAGACCCAGTACTTC.

The chain couples TRBV27 to TRBJ2-7; no definite D call. This CDR3 has 16 amino acids. In germline, CDR1 is MNHEY, CDR2 SMNVEV (reference sequence). V was pared by 5 bases and J by 4 bases, with 21 bases between. CDR3 nucleotide sequence: TGTGCCAGCAGTGCCCAGGTGGGATGGGTGGATTACGAGCAGTACTTC. Protein product: CASSAQVGWVDYEQYF.

This sequence joins TRBV2 and TRBJ2-7, with 7 nucleotides matching TRBD1. Germline CDR1 and CDR2: SNHLY and FYNNEI. V lost 4 bases to trimming and J lost 0 bases; unmatched junction nucleotides: 6. The CDR3 is made up of 15 amino acids. The CDR3 nucleotides are TGTGCCAGCAGTGTCCCGGGACAGCGCTCCTACGAGCAGTACTTC. Its protein is CASSVPGQRSYEQYF.

The V and J genes are TRBV9 and TRBJ2-3, with TRBD2 matching over 9 bases. The V segment lost 0 bases and the J segment 1 base; nucleotides outside the gene matches: 6. The CDR3 runs to 17 residues. Germline CDR1 reads SGDLS; CDR2 reads YYNGEE. The CDR3 here is CASSVGSWTSGTDTQYF. The CDR3 DNA sequence: TGTGCCAGCAGCGTAGGTTCGTGGACTAGCGGCACAGATACGCAGTATTTT.

This chain joins TRBV9 and TRBJ2-7, with 8 bases identical to TRBD2. The CDR3 has 14 residues. The J segment lost 7 bases and the V segment lost 4 bases, leaving 10 bases of the junction unmatched. The germline CDR1 and CDR2 sequences are SGDLS and YYNGEE. CDR3 sequence reads: CASSPSGLVLEQYF. The CDR3 bases are TGTGCCAGCAGCCCCTCGGGACTAGTGTTAGAGCAGTACTTC.

The V and J genes are TRBV5-4 and TRBJ2-2, with D perhaps matching TRBD1 or TRBD2 (7 bases each). Germline V lookup: CDR1 SGHNT, CDR2 YYREEE (reference sequence). Trimming took off 4 bases at V and 5 bases at J, with 18 bases between the two ends. The CDR3 covers 16 residues. CDR3 bases: TGTGCCAGCAGCCACAAGGGGAGGGGGCGAACCGGGGAGCTGTTTTTT. Protein product: CASSHKGRGRTGELFF.

V is TRBV7-2 and J is TRBJ1-5; 8 positions match TRBD1. The ends lost 3 bases at V and 0 bases at J; junction bases unmatched: 7. Germline CDR1 SGHTA, CDR2 FQGNSA. This CDR3 is 17 amino acids long. CDR3 nucleotides: TGTGCCAGCAGCTTGGACTACGGACAGGGTAGCAATCAGCCCCAGCATTTT. Translating gives CASSLDYGQGSNQPQHF.

In this sample, this clone turned up a few times. V and J are TRBV6-2 or TRBV6-3 and TRBJ2-2, with 10 bases that match TRBD1. The trim removed 5 bases at V and 3 bases at J, leaving 6 bases unmatched. This CDR3 has 16 residues. The V gene's germline CDR1 is MNHEY and CDR2 SVGEGT. The CDR3 coding sequence is TGTGCCAGCAGTCTCATCGGGACAGGGGACACCGGGGAGCTGTTTTTT. This codes for CASSLIGTGDTGELFF.

J is TRBJ2-7 and V is TRBV2, with 10 bases fitting TRBD2. This CDR3 has 15 amino acids. The V segment lost 8 bases and the J segment 4 bases; nucleotides outside the gene matches: 11. Germline CDR1 and CDR2: SNHLY and FYNNEI. The CDR3 protein is CASSPRASGSYEQYF. The CDR3 nucleotides are TGTGCCAGCTCTCCAAGGGCTAGCGGGAGTTACGAGCAGTACTTC.

The V gene is TRBV6-5, the J gene TRBJ1-2; 8 nucleotides line up with TRBD1. CDR3 size: 14 residues. V was pared by 2 bases and J by 5 bases, with 4 bases of the junction left unmatched. In germline, CDR1 is MNHEY, CDR2 SVGAGI. The CDR3, as DNA: TGTGCCAGCAGTTACGGGGACAGGCGATATGGCTACACCTTC. Its protein product is CASSYGDRRYGYTF.

This chain links TRBV18 with TRBJ2-5; 9 bases match TRBD2. Germline lookup yields CDR1 KGHSH and CDR2 LQKENI. The CDR3 totals 14 residues. The J segment lost 4 bases and the V segment lost 5 bases, leaving 5 bases of the junction unmatched. Written as DNA, the CDR3 is TGTGCCAGCTCAGATAGCGGGAGACTAGAGACCCAGTACTTC. Amino acids: CASSDSGRLETQYF.

The J gene is TRBJ2-1, the V gene TRBV25-1; unclear D gene. Germline CDR1 reads MGHDK; CDR2 reads SYGVNS. The CDR3 length is 14 residues. V was pared by 1 base and J by 1 base, with 5 bases between. The CDR3 bases are TGTGCCAGCAGTGAATCGCTATCCTACAATGAGCAGTTCTTC. Encoded protein: CASSESLSYNEQFF. Variable domain in full (rest from reference TRBV25-1 and TRBJ2-1): EADIYQTPRYLVIGTGKKITLECSQTMGHDKMYWYQQDPGMELHLIHYSYGVNSTEKGDLSSESTVSRIRTEHFPLTLESARPSHTSQYLCASSESLSYNEQFFGPGTRLTVL.

The J gene is TRBJ1-1, the V gene TRBV10-2; unclear D gene. This CDR3 comprises 14 residues. Germline V gene data show CDR1 as WSHSY and CDR2 as SAAADI. V was cut by 0 bases and J by 9 bases, with 14 bases left in between. The CDR3 sequence: CASSESSTGNKAFF. CDR3 nucleotides: TGCGCCAGCAGTGAGTCTTCTACCGGTAATAAAGCTTTCTTT.